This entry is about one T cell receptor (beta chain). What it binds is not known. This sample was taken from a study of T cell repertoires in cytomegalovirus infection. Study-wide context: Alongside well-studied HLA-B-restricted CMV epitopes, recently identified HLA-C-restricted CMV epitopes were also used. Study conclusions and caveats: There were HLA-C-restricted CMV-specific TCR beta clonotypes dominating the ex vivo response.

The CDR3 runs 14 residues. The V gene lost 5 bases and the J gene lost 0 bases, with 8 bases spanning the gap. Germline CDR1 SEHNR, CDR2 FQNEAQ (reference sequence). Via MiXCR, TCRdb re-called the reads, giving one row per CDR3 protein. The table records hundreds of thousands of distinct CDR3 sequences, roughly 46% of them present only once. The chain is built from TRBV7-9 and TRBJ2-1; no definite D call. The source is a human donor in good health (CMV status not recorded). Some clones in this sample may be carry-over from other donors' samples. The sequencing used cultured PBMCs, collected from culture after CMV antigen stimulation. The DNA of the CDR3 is TGTGCCAGCAGCGGGTTTCGCTCCTACAATGAGCAGTTCTTC. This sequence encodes CASSGFRSYNEQFF. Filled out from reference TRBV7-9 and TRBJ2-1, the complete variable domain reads DTGVSQNPRHKITKRGQNVTFRCDPISEHNRLYWYRQTLGQGPEFLTYFQNEAQLEKSRLLSDRFSAERPKGSFSTLEIQRTEQGDSAMYLCASSGFRSYNEQFFGPGTRLTVL.